This T cell receptor (beta chain) was captured by sequencing in a study of neoadjuvant anti-PD-1 for oral cavity cancer. Time point here: after neoadjuvant nivolumab, at surgical resection. The CDR3 runs 12 residues. The germline V gene encodes CDR1 GTSNPN and CDR2 SVGIG (reference sequence). V dropped 0 bases and J dropped 8 bases, with 10 bases sitting between them. The data were produced by immunoSEQ multiplex PCR, yet TCRdb's version contains in-frame clones alone and is incomplete. The sample includes some 10,000 clones, about 60% of them seen just once. With regard to this clone: Its antigen is currently unknown. The sample has other DNA sequences that encode this CDR3 too.

Findings and limits, study-wide: Each response group had just a few patients in TCR analyses.

The chain has TRBV30 and TRBJ1-2, with unresolved D. The source was PBMCs, collected after nivolumab (anti-PD-1) treatment. The sequence derives from a person aged 40-85 years with oral cavity squamous cell carcinoma. CDR3: CAWSVLDRGYTF. The CDR3 DNA follows: TGTGCCTGGAGTGTACTCGATCGCGGCTACACCTTC. The whole variable domain, filled in from reference TRBV30 and TRBJ1-2, reads SQTIHQWPATLVQPVGSPLSLECTVEGTSNPNLYWYRQAAGRGLQLLFYSVGIGQISSEVPQNLSASRPQDRQFILSSKKLLLSDSGFYLCAWSVLDRGYTFGSGTRLTVV.